This T cell receptor beta chain was recorded in a study of T cell responses to AZD1222 COVID-19 vaccine. Sequencing used immunoSEQ multiplex PCR; TCRdb keeps in-frame clones, though not all of them. Among 180,000 or so clones listed, under 95% were seen once. The sample holds a few counts of this clone. Its antigen is undetermined. CDR1 KGHSH and CDR2 LQKENI come from the germline V gene. This CDR3 has 16 amino acids. J gave up 5 bases and V 0 bases, and 9 bases lay outside the gene matches. Study-level results: Among AZD1222 vaccinees, only six were seropositive at baseline. Spike-specific TCR breadth and depth went up after people got two AZD1222 doses. Clonal diversity may have been underestimated in mostly white British donors.

This sample comprised peripheral blood, obtained 28 days after the second AZD1222 dose. This sequence joins TRBV18 and TRBJ2-7; 8 bases fit TRBD1. This receptor was identified in an adult who received the AZD1222 COVID-19 vaccine. The CDR3 nucleotides read TGTGCCAGCTCACCACCCGAAGGACAGGGACCGGACGAGCAGTACTTC. It is translated as CASSPPEGQGPDEQYF.